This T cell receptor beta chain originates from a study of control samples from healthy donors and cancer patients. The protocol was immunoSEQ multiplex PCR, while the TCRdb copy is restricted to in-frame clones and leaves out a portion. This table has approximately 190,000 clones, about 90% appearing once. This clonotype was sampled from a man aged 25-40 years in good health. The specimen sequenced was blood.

CDR3 amino acids: CASSSHREINEKLFF. The CDR3 nucleotides read TGTGCCAGCAGTTCCCACAGAGAAATTAATGAAAAACTGTTTTTT. The chain is built from TRBV28 and TRBJ1-4, with D uncertain. The CDR3 covers 15 residues. Germline V gene data show CDR1 as MDHEN and CDR2 as SYDVKM. Trimming pared 4 bases from V and 4 bases from J, leaving 13 bases between.